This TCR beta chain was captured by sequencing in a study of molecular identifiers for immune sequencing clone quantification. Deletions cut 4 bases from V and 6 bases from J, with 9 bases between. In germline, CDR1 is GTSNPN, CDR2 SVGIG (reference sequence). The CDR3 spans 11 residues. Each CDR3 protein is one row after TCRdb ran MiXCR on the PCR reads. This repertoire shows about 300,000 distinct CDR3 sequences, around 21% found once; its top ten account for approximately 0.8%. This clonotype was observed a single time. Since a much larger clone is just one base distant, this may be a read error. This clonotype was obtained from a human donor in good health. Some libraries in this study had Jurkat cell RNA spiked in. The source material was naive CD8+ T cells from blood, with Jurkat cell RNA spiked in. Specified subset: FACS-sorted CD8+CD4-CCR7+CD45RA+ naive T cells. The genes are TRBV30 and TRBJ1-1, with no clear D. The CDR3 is CAWTRRPEAFF. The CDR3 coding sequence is TGTGCCTGGACGCGGCGGCCTGAAGCTTTCTTT.